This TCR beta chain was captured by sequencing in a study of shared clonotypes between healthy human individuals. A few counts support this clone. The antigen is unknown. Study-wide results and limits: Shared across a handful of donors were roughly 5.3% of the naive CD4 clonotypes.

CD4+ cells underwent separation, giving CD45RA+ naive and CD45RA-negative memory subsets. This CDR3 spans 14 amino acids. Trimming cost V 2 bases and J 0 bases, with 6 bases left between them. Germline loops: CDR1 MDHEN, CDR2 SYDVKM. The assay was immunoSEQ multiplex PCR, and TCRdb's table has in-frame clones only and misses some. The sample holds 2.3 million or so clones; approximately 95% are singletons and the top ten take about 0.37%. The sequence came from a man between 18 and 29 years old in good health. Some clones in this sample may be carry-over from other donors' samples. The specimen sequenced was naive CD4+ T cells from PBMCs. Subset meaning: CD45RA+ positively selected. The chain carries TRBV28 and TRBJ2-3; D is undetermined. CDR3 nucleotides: TGTGCCAGCAGTTTAGGGTCTAGCACAGATACGCAGTATTTT. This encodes CASSLGSSTDTQYF.